What follows describes a single T cell receptor (beta chain). The table lists this clone with a few counts. Its specific antigen is unknown. It has no much larger one-base neighbor in the sample; base qualities were not kept. This sample is part of a study of blood T cell repertoires in COVID-19 (dated by TCRdb to 2018 to 2020). A note on the overall study: Samples covering the acute and convalescent phases of COVID-19 were provided by collaborators in the United States, Italy and Spain. The prospective study material was composed of cDNA or gDNA derived from T cells, B-cell-depleted T cells, or PBMCs. The dataset comprised deeply sampled blood TCRbeta repertoires from subjects exposed to, actively infected with, or recovered from COVID-19. The repertoires were released in a freely available public database intended as a resource for research on the immune response to SARS-CoV-2. The samples were drawn from two sources: the first 160 participants of the ongoing ImmuneRACE study, and 1,200 or so subjects contributed by 6 global collaborators. The sample metadata nearly always contained a de-identified subject ID, COVID-19 status, age in years and sex. Where available, HLA class I and class II types were obtained from metadata supplied by the sample provider rather than from assay-based typing. The full study reports these points: Clinical and demographic metadata were provided uncurated, with the amount varying by source and participant.

Whole blood was collected in K2EDTA tubes by collaborating institutions according to the institutions' own protocols. For TCRbeta analysis, collaborators shipped samples as frozen whole blood, isolated PBMCs, or DNA extracted from either of those sample types. The immunoSEQ Assay, a bias-controlled multiplex PCR, was used to amplify TCRbeta CDR3 regions from genomic DNA. In the authors' own workflow: The number of nucleated cells in each sample was estimated from the amplification of reference gene primers within the assay. Sequence reads were collapsed and filtered to measure the absolute abundance of every unique TCRbeta CDR3 rearrangement. For each sample, productive Simpson clonality was calculated as the square root of Simpson's diversity index across productive rearrangements. Not all clones reach the TCRdb copy of this immuneACCESS table, which keeps in-frame sequences only. Checked studies attribute under half of the gap to unresolved V genes and leave the rest unexplained. From that table come the V and J calls and clone size; the DNA was used to work out D and trimming. This sample is represented by roughly 90,000 clones; over 70% of them were singletons. The ten largest make up 0.85% to 1.3% of the sample.

The CDR3 runs 13 residues from the cysteine to the phenylalanine. The retained sequence is limited to the CDR3, 39 bases, with the frame set at the first base. The V end loses 0 bases and the J end loses 5 bases, and a stretch of 9 bases separates them. Via the germline V gene, CDR1 is SGDLS and CDR2 YYNGEE. This clonotype was obtained from a human donor in a cohort sampled during active COVID-19. Sequences were obtained from peripheral blood. The chain is made from TRBV9 and TRBJ2-7, with no D gene named confidently. The DNA is TGTGCCAGCAGCGTAGCCCCGTCGGACGAGCAGTACTTC. Its protein reads: CASSVAPSDEQYF.